Listed below are T cell receptor beta chains from one sample, sequenced in a study of blood T cell repertoires in COVID-19. Libraries were prepared by immunoSEQ multiplex PCR; TCRdb keeps only in-frame clonotypes and omits some of them. The profile shows about 60,000 clones, approximately 91% of them singletons. The sequencing sample was made of peripheral blood. These receptors were obtained from a woman in her fifties or sixties with active COVID-19. Each CDR3 is given with its conserved first and last residue. A D gene is named only where the DNA matches it firmly. Size is stated for part of the rows, as once, few or many counts, or as a class when the clone is expanded.

TRBV14,-,TRBJ2-7,-,CASRPSGFPYEQYF,TGTGCCAGCCGGCCCTCAGGGTTCCCCTACGAGCAGTACTTC
TRBV7-9,-,TRBJ1-2,TRBD1,CASSPSGGSGGYTF,TGTGCCAGCAGCCCCTCAGGGGGCTCGGGTGGCTACACCTTC
TRBV3-1/TRBV3-2,-,TRBJ2-1,-,CASSDPRSEQFF,TGTGCCAGCAGTGACCCTAGGAGTGAGCAGTTCTTC
TRBV11-3,-,TRBJ2-7,-,CASSLGQGGAYEQYF,TGTGCCAGCAGCTTAGGGCAGGGGGGCGCCTACGAGCAGTACTTC
TRBV18,-,TRBJ1-3,-,CASSSPSGSSGNTIYF,TGTGCCAGCTCCTCCCCGTCCGGTAGCTCTGGAAACACCATATATTTT
TRBV5-4,-,TRBJ1-5,-,CASSLGPGGGNQPQHF,TGTGCCAGCAGCTTGGGCCCCGGCGGGGGCAATCAGCCCCAGCATTTT
TRBV4-1,-,TRBJ1-6,-,CASSQDRDPRGNSPLHF,TGCGCCAGCAGCCAGGACCGGGACCCGCGGGGAAATTCACCCCTCCACTTT
TRBV6-1,-,TRBJ1-4,-,CASSDYREKKYEKLFF,TGTGCCAGCAGTGACTACAGGGAAAAGAAGTATGAAAAACTGTTTTTT
TRBV9,-,TRBJ2-6,TRBD1,CASSTTGAGANVLTF,TGTGCCAGCAGCACAACAGGGGCTGGGGCCAACGTCCTGACTTTC
TRBV5-4,few,TRBJ2-2,-,CASSRGGGGTGELFF,TGTGCCAGCAGCCGTGGGGGCGGGGGCACCGGGGAGCTGTTTTTT
TRBV18,-,TRBJ2-7,TRBD2,CASSPSGRDTYEQYF,TGTGCCAGCTCACCCTCAGGGAGGGATACTTACGAGCAGTACTTC
TRBV20-1,once,TRBJ1-1,-,CSASPSPTEAFF,TGCAGTGCTAGTCCCTCCCCCACTGAAGCTTTCTTT
TRBV6-5,-,TRBJ2-7,-,CASSPRQEQYEQYF,TGTGCCAGCAGTCCCCGACAGGAGCAATACGAGCAGTACTTC
TRBV10-3,-,TRBJ2-6,TRBD1,CATLIPGGVYSGANVLTF,TGTGCCACCCTAATCCCAGGGGGTGTATACTCTGGGGCCAACGTCCTGACTTTC
TRBV6-5,-,TRBJ1-5,TRBD1,CASSRGTGGAGIQHF,TGTGCCAGCAGTCGCGGGACAGGGGGCGCCGGGATCCAGCATTTT
TRBV27,-,TRBJ1-2,TRBD1,CASSPRGQGGYTF,TGTGCCAGCAGCCCGAGGGGGCAGGGCGGCTACACCTTC
TRBV5-5,-,TRBJ2-2,TRBD2,CASSRPTPGAGGVNTGELFF,TGTGCCAGCAGCCGCCCAACGCCGGGGGCGGGGGGTGTGAACACCGGGGAGCTGTTTTTT
TRBV7-3,-,TRBJ2-2,-,CASSLQRTGELFF,TGTGCCAGCAGCCTACAGCGGACCGGGGAGCTGTTTTTT
TRBV12-5,-,TRBJ1-3,-,CASAQSGRGTGNTIYF,TGTGCTAGTGCTCAATCCGGGCGGGGAACAGGAAACACCATATATTTT
TRBV7-3,once,TRBJ1-3,-,CASSSTGSSDTIYF,TGTGCCAGCAGCTCTACAGGGTCGTCGGACACCATATATTTT
TRBV5-1,-,TRBJ2-3,TRBD1,CASSLGDRGFTDTQYF,TGCGCCAGCAGCTTGGGTGACAGGGGTTTCACAGATACGCAGTATTTT
TRBV7-2,-,TRBJ1-2,TRBD1,CASSRDRGYGYTF,TGTGCCAGCAGCCGAGACAGGGGGTATGGCTACACCTTC
TRBV9,few,TRBJ2-1,-,CASSADNEQFF,TGTGCCAGCAGCGCAGACAATGAGCAGTTCTTC
TRBV12-3/TRBV12-4,-,TRBJ2-1,TRBD2,CASWGREDLFF,TGTGCCAGCTGGGGACGGGAGGACCTGTTCTTC
TRBV6-1,-,TRBJ1-1,-,CASSEIAGNTEAFF,TGTGCCAGCAGTGAAATTGCCGGGAACACTGAAGCTTTCTTT
TRBV7-2,-,TRBJ2-1,TRBD2,CASSDQVLAGGRGNEQFF,TGTGCCAGCAGCGATCAGGTGCTAGCGGGGGGCCGGGGGAATGAGCAGTTCTTC
TRBV18,-,TRBJ1-5,-,CASSPNQGNGQPQHF,TGTGCCAGCTCTCCCAACCAGGGGAATGGACAGCCCCAGCATTTT
TRBV5-4,-,TRBJ2-1,TRBD2,CASSSGGGYNEQFF,TGTGCCAGCAGCTCGGGGGGAGGTTACAATGAGCAGTTCTTC
TRBV5-1,once,TRBJ2-1,-,CASSWPQGNNEQFF,TGCGCCAGCAGCTGGCCCCAGGGGAATAATGAGCAGTTCTTC
TRBV15,few,TRBJ2-3,-,CATSRVGGVADTQYF,TGTGCCACCAGCAGAGTAGGAGGAGTGGCAGATACGCAGTATTTT
TRBV11-2,-,TRBJ2-7,TRBD1,CASSLGQGWGYEQYF,TGTGCCAGCAGCTTGGGACAGGGTTGGGGCTACGAGCAGTACTTC
TRBV11-2,-,TRBJ2-1,TRBD2,CASSPAGGRYNEQFF,TGTGCCAGCAGTCCAGCGGGGGGGCGGTACAATGAGCAGTTCTTC
TRBV7-2,-,TRBJ2-7,TRBD1,CASSKGGTGSYEQYF,TGTGCCAGCAGCAAGGGCGGGACAGGGAGTTACGAGCAGTACTTC
TRBV28,-,TRBJ1-1,-,CASSYSSGGRMNTEAFF,TGTGCCAGCAGTTATAGCTCGGGGGGCCGGATGAACACTGAAGCTTTCTTT
TRBV5-1,-,TRBJ2-7,-,CASSHEDRGYEQYF,TGCGCCAGCAGCCACGAGGACAGAGGCTACGAGCAGTACTTC
TRBV6-5,-,TRBJ1-2,-,CASSSRPGLNYGYTF,TGTGCCAGCAGTTCGCGCCCCGGACTAAACTATGGCTACACCTTC
TRBV7-9,-,TRBJ1-4,TRBD1,CASSPGQGNEKLFF,TGTGCCAGCAGCCCGGGACAGGGTAATGAAAAACTGTTTTTT
TRBV30,-,TRBJ2-3,TRBD1,CAWSVLGQGADTQYF,TGTGCCTGGAGTGTACTAGGACAGGGGGCCGATACGCAGTATTTT
TRBV5-1,-,TRBJ2-5,TRBD1,CASSLGQGAGFETQYF,TGCGCCAGCAGCTTGGGACAGGGGGCCGGCTTCGAGACCCAGTACTTC